This T cell receptor beta chain was captured in a study of CD8 T cells in ankylosing spondylitis. Study results and caveats: Relatively scarce in peripheral blood, disease-linked clones were CD8+. Some of these motif variants have turned up before, in reports on reactive arthritis synovial fluid and blood.

TCRdb reanalysed the 5' RACE reads using MiXCR and keeps one entry per CDR3 protein. Altogether around 250,000 distinct CDR3 sequences are present, around 10% being singletons, with the ten largest covering under 7%. Germline CDR1 and CDR2: SEHNR and FQNEAQ (reference sequence). CDR3 size: 14 residues. Trimming removed 4 bases from V and 7 bases from J; junction bases left unmatched: 6. This clonotype showed up just a few times. Its cognate antigen is unknown. The chain has TRBV7-9 and TRBJ1-2; 10 bases fit TRBD1. Input material: blood, either unsorted or a sorted T cell fraction (not recorded which). This TCR was recovered from a male donor with ankylosing spondylitis or in good health (not recorded which). The CDR3 DNA follows: TGTGCCAGCAGCTACGGGACAGGGGTCCGTGGCTACACCTTC. Its translation is CASSYGTGVRGYTF.